Presented here are 28 T cell receptor beta chains from one specimen sequenced in a study of T cells in Graves' hyperthyroidism and ophthalmopathy. Regions amplified from RNA transcripts were the TCR beta CDR3 regions. HTBI primers were employed in a first-round RT-PCR of the TCR CDR3. MiXCR, applied by TCRdb to the multiplex PCR reads, yields one record per CDR3 protein. The sample consists of some 510,000 distinct CDR3 sequences, 20% to 25% of them appearing once. Sequences were obtained from blood. All receptors come from a man between 18 and 29 years old with Graves' hyperthyroidism.

There are many counts of this clonotype. The chain carries TRBV24-1 and TRBJ1-1; maybe TRBD1 (5 bases). The CDR3 covers 13 residues. Trimming stripped 3 bases from V and 8 bases from J, with 12 bases between. The germline V gene has CDR1 KGHDR and CDR2 SFDVKD. The CDR3 sequence is CATSDPRGKEAFF. CDR3 nucleotide sequence: TGTGCCACCAGTGATCCGCGGGGGAAGGAAGCTTTCTTT.

The rearrangement uses TRBV27 and TRBJ1-1; D is uncertain. The CDR3 loop spans 14 amino acids. Per germline, CDR1 MNHEY and CDR2 SMNVEV (reference sequence). V lost 5 bases, J lost 0 bases, and 10 bases lay in between. This chain's CDR3 is CASSGLGLNTEAFF. The CDR3 DNA is TGTGCCAGCAGTGGCTTGGGGTTGAACACTGAAGCTTTCTTT.

This clonotype came up many times. The chain links TRBV7-8 to TRBJ2-5; D gene ambiguous. The CDR3 is 15 amino acids. Germline V gene sequence: CDR1 SGHVS, CDR2 FQNEAQ. Trimming removed 5 bases at V and 7 bases at J, with 20 bases between. The CDR3 region has the DNA TGTGCCAGCAGCGCCCCTTACGGGCCCCTGGGGACCCAGTACTTC. The encoded protein is CASSAPYGPLGTQYF.

This clonotype was picked up many times. The rearrangement joins TRBV19 to TRBJ1-5; TRBD1 is a possible D gene (6 bases). This CDR3 has 16 residues. The V and J ends lost 4 bases and 2 bases respectively, with 15 bases between them. CDR1 and CDR2 from the germline V gene are LNHDA and SQIVND (reference sequence). CDR3 in amino acids: CASSRGRGTGNQPQHF. CDR3 sequence (DNA): TGTGCCAGTAGTAGAGGCAGGGGAACGGGCAATCAGCCCCAGCATTTT.

This chain joins TRBV6-5 and TRBJ2-7; 9 bases agree with TRBD1. V dropped 0 bases and J dropped 6; count of bases not matched to a gene: 3. The CDR3 is made up of 14 amino acids. CDR1 and CDR2 (germline): MNHEY, SVGAGI. This CDR3 reads CASSYSQGAREQYF. In DNA form, the CDR3 reads TGTGCCAGCAGTTACTCACAGGGGGCGCGCGAGCAGTACTTC.

This clonotype has a count of ten or more. V gene TRBV2 combines with J gene TRBJ1-1; D is possibly TRBD1 (5 bases). Trimming pared 8 bases from V and 1 base from J, leaving 17 bases between. CDR1 SNHLY and CDR2 FYNNEI come from the germline V gene. The CDR3 totals 15 residues. Written as DNA, the CDR3 is TGTGCCAGCCGGTGGGGGAGACGGGAGAACACTGAAGCTTTCTTT. Translating it yields CASRWGRRENTEAFF.

This clonotype was observed at least ten times. The J gene is TRBJ1-1, the V gene TRBV28; 9 nucleotides match TRBD1. The germline gives CDR1 MDHEN, CDR2 SYDVKM. The CDR3 contains 12 residues. With 10 bases clipped from V and 8 bases from J, the junction kept 8 bases outside the gene matches. The CDR3 loop is CATLQGAMEAFF. CDR3 nucleotide sequence: TGTGCCACCTTACAGGGGGCTATGGAAGCTTTCTTT.

This clonotype was picked up many times. The chain combines TRBV7-8 with TRBJ1-3; D ambiguous. CDR3 length: 15 residues. Germline assignment: CDR1 SGHVS and CDR2 FQNEAQ. Trimming left V 4 bases short and J 4 bases short, with 14 bases between. The CDR3 loop is CASSSTGETGNTIYF. The CDR3 region has the DNA TGTGCCAGCAGCTCCACGGGAGAGACAGGAAACACCATATATTTT.

This clonotype was detected many times. This chain links TRBV11-2 with TRBJ2-7; D gene uncertain. V shed 3 bases and J shed 3 bases, with 12 bases lying between them. This CDR3 region has 14 residues. Germline V lookup: CDR1 SGHAT, CDR2 FQNNGV. The CDR3 here is CASSLGRWGYEQYF. The CDR3, as DNA: TGTGCCAGCAGCTTGGGCAGGTGGGGCTACGAGCAGTACTTC.

A word on this clonotype: This could be a read error, since a much larger clone is one nucleotide away. J is TRBJ1-5 and V is TRBV29-1; D perhaps matches TRBD1 (5 bases). Germline-derived CDR1 and CDR2 are SQVTM and ANQGSEA. The CDR3 runs to 12 residues. The CDR3 nucleotides are TGCTGCGGGGCCGATCAGGGTCAGCCCCAGCATTTT. Its protein is CCGADQGQPQHF.

In this sample, this clonotype turned up many times. This chain uses TRBV6-1 with TRBJ1-2, with D possibly being TRBD1 (6 bases). This CDR3 region has 13 residues. Trimming shortened V by 6 bases and J by 2 bases, and 10 bases separated the two germline ends. Germline CDR1 MNHNS, CDR2 SASEGT. As DNA, the CDR3 is TGTGCCAGCAGGGAGGGGGGGAACTATGGCTACACCTTC. It codes for CASREGGNYGYTF.

This clonotype was picked up many times. The rearrangement links TRBV29-1 to TRBJ1-1; D not certain. Germline V lookup: CDR1 SQVTM, CDR2 ANQGSEA. The CDR3 is 10 amino acids. Trimming pared 6 bases from V and 6 bases from J, leaving 8 bases between. The CDR3, as DNA: TGCAGCGTCGAGGTACCTGAAGCTTTCTTT. Amino acid sequence: CSVEVPEAFF.

The table lists this clonotype with many counts. The rearrangement links TRBV7-2 to TRBJ2-7, with 11 nucleotides matching TRBD1. Germline CDR1 reads SGHTA; CDR2 reads FQGNSA. V shed 0 bases, J shed 2 bases, and the junction held 6 bases outside the gene matches. This CDR3 contains 17 residues. CDR3 sequence (DNA): TGTGCCAGCAGCTTAGCGGGGACAGGGGGTCTCCCCTACGAGCAGTACTTC. This gives the protein CASSLAGTGGLPYEQYF.

The table lists this clonotype with a few counts. The V gene is TRBV4-1, the J gene TRBJ1-1; a possible D gene is TRBD1 (6 bases). V lost 2 bases and J lost 6, with 13 bases in between. CDR1 and CDR2 from the germline V gene are MGHRA and YSYEKL. This CDR3 spans 14 amino acids. The chain's CDR3 is CASSQPGGGPEAFF. The CDR3 coding sequence is TGCGCCAGCAGCCAACCTGGGGGGGGCCCTGAAGCTTTCTTT.

This clonotype was picked up many times. The rearrangement uses TRBV20-1 and TRBJ2-7, with a tentative D call TRBD1 (6 bases). There are 11 residues in the CDR3. Germline V CDR1 and CDR2: DFQATT, SNEGSKA (reference sequence). The V and J ends lost 5 bases and 1 base respectively, with 6 bases between them. The CDR3 coding sequence is TGCAGTGCTCAGGGGTCCTACGAGCAGTACTTC. Amino acid sequence: CSAQGSYEQYF.

The J gene is TRBJ1-2, the V gene TRBV6-5; D not certain. V was shortened by 0 bases and J by 0 bases, with 11 bases between the two germline ends. Germline V gene lookup returns CDR1 MNHEY and CDR2 SVGAGI. The length of the CDR3 is 16 residues. CDR3 loop: CASSYSRQETNYGYTF. The CDR3 DNA is TGTGCCAGCAGTTACTCCCGTCAGGAAACTAACTATGGCTACACCTTC.

This clonotype has a count of ten or more. This rearrangement joins TRBV28 to TRBJ1-2; tentative D call: TRBD1 (6 bases). This CDR3 is built from 14 residues. V was trimmed by 6 bases and J by 7 bases, leaving 18 bases between them. Germline V gene lookup returns CDR1 MDHEN and CDR2 SYDVKM. CDR3 amino acids: CASRWGAERSGYTF. The CDR3 nucleotides read TGTGCCAGCAGATGGGGGGCGGAAAGGAGTGGCTACACCTTC.

In this sample, this clonotype turned up many times. This chain connects TRBV6-5 to TRBJ2-7, with D unclear. Trimming removed 7 bases from V and 3 bases from J, with 7 bases in between. This CDR3 has 11 residues. Looked up from germline, CDR1 is MNHEY and CDR2 is SVGAGI. The CDR3 DNA reads as TGTGCCAGCACTAAGGTCTACGAGCAGTACTTC. Residues: CASTKVYEQYF.

The table lists this clonotype with a few counts. A much larger clone is a single base away; this may be a read error. The chain recombines TRBV19 with TRBJ1-2; the D gene is possibly TRBD1 (6 bases). Germline CDR1 is LNHDA and CDR2 is SQIVND (reference sequence). This CDR3 has 14 residues. Trimming cost V 8 bases and J 8 bases, with 21 bases left between them. CDR3 amino acids: CASSRGALRVGYTF. The DNA of the CDR3 is TGTGCCAGTTCCCGGGGGGCTCTTCGTGTGGGCTACACCTTC.

J is TRBJ2-3 and V is TRBV6-2 or TRBV6-3; 15 positions agree with TRBD2. V dropped 4 bases and J dropped 0; count of bases not matched to a gene: 11. Germline lookup yields CDR1 MNHEY and CDR2 SVGEGT. There are 20 residues in the CDR3. Written as DNA, the CDR3 is TGTGCCAGCAGTTCCCTCGGGACTAGCGGGGGGTTTTCTAGCACAGATACGCAGTATTTT. Translating it yields CASSSLGTSGGFSSTDTQYF.

This sequence joins TRBV10-1 and TRBJ2-1, with a possible D match to TRBD2 (6 bases). The CDR3 consists of 13 residues. Germline V gene sequence: CDR1 WNHNN, CDR2 SYGVQD (reference sequence). Trimming removed 3 bases from V and 8 bases from J, with 11 bases in between. Here the CDR3 reads CASSDGGIDEQFF. For the CDR3, the DNA is TGCGCCAGCAGTGACGGCGGGATCGATGAGCAGTTCTTC.

The chain links TRBV10-3 to TRBJ2-7; 7 bases line up with TRBD1. J lost 2 bases, V lost 3 bases, and 13 bases had no gene match. Germline CDR1 and CDR2: ENHRY and SYGVKD. CDR3 length equals 17 residues. The CDR3 protein is CAISDPGDSRYTYEQYF. In nucleotides, the CDR3 is TGTGCCATCAGTGATCCTGGGGACAGTCGTTATACCTACGAGCAGTACTTC.

This clonotype was detected only a few times. The chain has TRBV12-3 or TRBV12-4 and TRBJ1-5, with 9 bases lining up with TRBD1. J was trimmed by 9 bases and V by 5 bases; bases with no gene match: 8. This CDR3 spans 14 amino acids. The CDR3 region is CASSPRDRAGPQHF. CDR3 DNA: TGTGCCAGCAGTCCCCGGGACAGGGCTGGGCCCCAGCATTTT.

This clonotype occurred a few times. V and J are TRBV12-3 or TRBV12-4 and TRBJ1-2; D might be TRBD1 (6 bases). CDR3 length: 13 residues. V was shortened by 6 bases and J by 4 bases, with 12 bases between the two germline ends. CDR3 DNA sequence: TGTGCCAGCAGCTTCGACAGGCTCTATGGCTACACCTTC. This gives the protein CASSFDRLYGYTF.

This clonotype has at least ten counts. The rearrangement uses TRBV19 and TRBJ1-5; TRBD1 aligns across 10 bases. Germline trimming cut 5 bases from V and 4 bases from J; bases unmatched to any gene: 5. Germline lookup yields CDR1 LNHDA and CDR2 SQIVND (reference sequence). The CDR3 runs to 15 residues. This CDR3 is CASSFGQGVNQPQHF. In DNA, the CDR3 is TGTGCCAGTAGTTTTGGACAGGGGGTTAATCAGCCCCAGCATTTT. Looking up the rest from reference TRBV19 and TRBJ1-5 gives the full variable domain: DGGITQSPKYLFRKEGQNVTLSCEQNLNHDAMYWYRQDPGQGLRLIYYSQIVNDFQKGDIAEGYSVSREKKESFPLTVTSAQKNPTAFYLCASSFGQGVNQPQHFGDGTRLSIL.

In this sample, this clonotype turned up many times. V and J are TRBV12-3 or TRBV12-4 and TRBJ1-1; unclear D gene. V gave up 3 bases and J gave up 7 bases, with 6 bases separating them. The CDR3 spans 11 residues. DNA for the CDR3: TGTGCCAGCAGTTTCATTGGTGAAGCTTTCTTT. This sequence encodes CASSFIGEAFF.

The V gene is TRBV6-8, the J gene TRBJ1-1; the D gene is possibly TRBD1 (5 bases). V was cut by 10 bases and J by 8 bases, with 23 bases left in between. CDR3 length: 14 amino acids. CDR1 MNHGY and CDR2 SAAAGT come from the germline V gene. The CDR3, as DNA: TGTGCCACCAGCAGAGATTTGGGACTTACCGAAGCTTTCTTT. It translates to CATSRDLGLTEAFF.

This clonotype was observed a handful of times. V is TRBV20-1 and J is TRBJ2-5, with D unclear. The V and J ends lost 3 bases and 1 base respectively, with 9 bases between them. The CDR3 length is 13 residues. Per the germline V gene, CDR1 is DFQATT and CDR2 is SNEGSKA (reference sequence). CDR3 residues: CSASNSLQETQYF. The CDR3 DNA follows: TGCAGTGCTAGCAACAGCCTCCAAGAGACCCAGTACTTC.